The 5 T cell receptor beta chains below come from one sample, sequenced in a study of tumor-infiltrating lymphocytes in primary liver carcinoma. From unsorted bulk tissue weighing roughly 17-31 mg, DNA and RNA were co-extracted. Production of TCR beta cDNA used around 0.45 ug total RNA together with a constant-region primer. Modified slightly, ARM-PCR produced TCR beta libraries over three nested multiplex PCR rounds. With TRBV1-TRBV30 forward primers and a C-beta reverse primer, the first two PCR rounds were run for around 10 cycles each. MiXCR, applied by TCRdb to the multiplex PCR reads, yields one record per CDR3 protein. Found here are roughly 190,000 distinct CDR3 sequences, around 81% of them singletons; the top ten hold less than 20%. The sample taken for sequencing was tumor tissue from primary liver carcinoma. All receptors derive from a man aged 35 to 55 with primary liver carcinoma and hepatitis B virus infection.

This clonotype was counted a single time. One end of the junction does not line up with germline, which may come from a read error. The chain has TRBV6-1 and TRBJ2-7; 8 bases match TRBD2. The CDR3 has 15 residues. Germline values: CDR1 MNHNS, CDR2 SASEGT. CDR3 sequence reads: CASTSSGNLIYEQYF. The CDR3 region has the DNA TGTGCCAGCACGAGTAGCGGGAACCTTATCTACGAACAGTACTTC.

This clonotype was seen many times. The chain has TRBV2 and TRBJ2-5, with a tentative D call TRBD1 (6 bases). In germline, CDR1 is SNHLY, CDR2 FYNNEI. Trimming pared 6 bases from V and 3 bases from J, leaving 8 bases between. This CDR3 is 12 amino acids long. CDR3 region: CASRRQEETQYF. The CDR3, as DNA: TGTGCCAGCAGGCGACAGGAAGAGACCCAGTACTTC.

This chain uses TRBV6-1 with TRBJ2-1; 12 positions match TRBD2. Germline CDR1 and CDR2: MNHNS and SASEGT. There are 15 residues in the CDR3. The J segment lost 8 bases and the V segment lost 6 bases, leaving 8 bases of the junction unmatched. The CDR3, as DNA: TGTGCCAGCAGAGGAGGACTAGCGGGGTTTTATGAGCAGTTCTTC. It encodes CASRGGLAGFYEQFF.

With regard to this clonotype: Sequence at one end of the junction differs from germline and may be a read error. J is TRBJ2-2 and V is TRBV5-6; no clear D. Germline values: CDR1 SGHDT, CDR2 YYEEEE. The length of the CDR3 is 12 residues. CDR3 DNA: TGTGCCGGCAGCAAGACCGTTCGAGAGCTGTTTTTT. This sequence encodes CAGSKTVRELFF.

Comment on this clonotype: One end of the junction fails to match germline, which may point to a read error. This chain uses TRBV29-1 with TRBJ2-3, with 7 bases matching TRBD2. Per germline, CDR1 SQVTM and CDR2 ANQGSEA. There are 15 residues in the CDR3. CDR3: CSVWTSGSWKDRQYF. For the CDR3, the DNA is TGCAGCGTATGGACTAGTGGGAGTTGGAAAGATAGGCAGTATTTT.